The T cell receptor (beta chain) described here comes from a study of T cell repertoires in cytomegalovirus infection. MiXCR, run by TCRdb on the reads, gives a single entry per CDR3 protein. The data hold some 320,000 distinct CDR3 sequences, with 29% observed a single time. Whole-study findings and limits: In two of eight donors, the top clonotype was HLA-C-restricted CMV-specific. Using cumulative public TCR beta family frequency, the authors identified those who carried CMV together with the relevant HLA.

The germline V gene encodes CDR1 MDHEN and CDR2 SYDVKM. V lost 0 bases and J 0 bases, leaving 15 bases between the germline ends. This CDR3 has 17 amino acids. This clonotype appeared a few times. As yet, its antigen is unknown. The source is a human donor in good health (CMV status not recorded). Some clones in this sample may be carry-over from other donors' samples. This material consisted of cultured PBMCs, taken from culture after CMV antigen stimulation. This sequence joins TRBV28 and TRBJ2-7; D possibly uses TRBD1 or TRBD2 (6 bases each). The CDR3 nucleotides are TGTGCCAGCAGTTTATGGGGGGGCGGCGAAAGCTCCTACGAGCAGTACTTC. This sequence encodes CASSLWGGGESSYEQYF.